Below, 14 T cell receptor beta chains from the same sample are listed, as sequenced in a study of blood T cell repertoires in COVID-19. TCRdb's table, derived via immunoSEQ multiplex PCR, lists solely in-frame clones and lacks some. The profile shows 120,000 or so clones, around 83% of them singletons. Material for sequencing was peripheral blood. Receptors originate from a man between 60 and 75 years old with acute or convalescent COVID-19.

The genes are TRBV11-2 and TRBJ1-2; D gene unclear. CDR1 is SGHAT, CDR2 FQNNGV, per germline. This CDR3 has 14 residues. V was clipped by 4 bases and J by 8 bases, with 17 bases between them. CDR3 nucleotides: TGTGCCAGCAGCTCCACAACCCCTGTTTGGGGCTACACCTTC. Translated: CASSSTTPVWGYTF.

This sequence joins TRBV28 and TRBJ2-5, with D possibly being TRBD1 (6 bases). There are 14 residues in the CDR3. Deletions cut 5 bases from V and 5 bases from J, with 15 bases between. CDR1 and CDR2 (germline): MDHEN, SYDVKM. The CDR3 spells CASSPLGAWETQYF. CDR3 bases: TGTGCCAGCAGTCCGCTGGGGGCATGGGAGACCCAGTACTTC.

V is TRBV19 and J is TRBJ1-1; 8 bases are shared with TRBD1. This CDR3 region has 15 residues. CDR1 LNHDA and CDR2 SQIVND come from the germline V gene (reference sequence). Trimming took 5 bases from V and 5 from J; bases not matched to a gene: 10. As DNA, the CDR3 is TGTGCCAGTAGTTTCTCAGGGGGCATTGGGACTGAAGCTTTCTTT. This translates into CASSFSGGIGTEAFF.

V gene TRBV9 combines with J gene TRBJ2-3, with 10 bases lining up with TRBD2. The germline CDR1 and CDR2 sequences are SGDLS and YYNGEE. V dropped 6 bases and J dropped 5; count of bases not matched to a gene: 9. The CDR3 covers 15 residues. This CDR3 reads CASTSSGSLGDTQYF. CDR3 DNA sequence: TGTGCCAGCACCTCTAGCGGGAGCCTAGGAGATACGCAGTATTTT.

This clone appeared a single time. The chain combines TRBV20-1 with TRBJ1-2; 7 bases are a match to TRBD1. The CDR3 sequence is 13 residues long. Germline lookup yields CDR1 DFQATT and CDR2 SNEGSKA (reference sequence). The V segment lost 3 bases and the J segment 7 bases; nucleotides outside the gene matches: 8. The CDR3 is CSASDRQGGGYTF. The CDR3 coding sequence is TGCAGTGCTAGTGACCGACAGGGAGGTGGCTACACCTTC.

This clone occurred a few times. This chain links TRBV12-1 with TRBJ2-1; no check of the table's D call, TRBD2, against the DNA was made. TRBV12-1 is assigned pseudogene status. This CDR3 spans 16 amino acids. In DNA form, the CDR3 reads TGTGCCAGCAGCTTTTGGGCGGGCCTCTCCTACAATGAGCAGTTCTTC. This translates into CASSFWAGLSYNEQFF.

This sequence joins TRBV9 and TRBJ2-1; TRBD2 is a possible D gene (6 bases). This CDR3 has 15 residues. CDR1 SGDLS and CDR2 YYNGEE come from the germline V gene. V gave up 2 bases and J gave up 4 bases, with 13 bases separating them. The DNA of the CDR3 is TGTGCCAGCAGCGTCGACGGGGACTTATACAATGAGCAGTTCTTC. Translation gives CASSVDGDLYNEQFF.

The chain recombines TRBV29-1 with TRBJ2-7, with D uncertain. The length of the CDR3 is 12 residues. The V gene's germline CDR1 is SQVTM and CDR2 ANQGSEA. The V and J ends lost 2 bases and 3 bases respectively, with 8 bases between them. CDR3 loop: CSVESPDYEQYF. The CDR3 DNA reads TGCAGCGTTGAATCCCCAGACTACGAGCAGTACTTC.

The V call is TRBV5-1, the J call TRBJ2-2; 12 bases match TRBD2. The CDR3 contains 18 residues. Looked up from germline, CDR1 is SGHRS and CDR2 is YFSETQ. After removal of 4 bases from V and 1 base from J, the junction contained 8 bases not matched to a gene. CDR3: CASSVTSGRDWNTGELFF. CDR3 DNA sequence: TGCGCCAGCAGCGTGACTAGCGGGAGAGACTGGAACACCGGGGAGCTGTTTTTT.

V is TRBV7-8 and J is TRBJ2-7; the match to TRBD2 covers 8 bases. CDR3 length equals 15 residues. Trimming removed 2 bases from V and 0 bases from J; junction bases left unmatched: 3. Germline-derived CDR1 and CDR2 are SGHVS and FQNEAQ. The CDR3 nucleotides read TGTGCCAGCAGCTTAACTAGCGGAGCCTCCTACGAGCAGTACTTC. This codes for CASSLTSGASYEQYF. Full variable domain (outside the CDR3, taken from reference TRBV7-8 and TRBJ2-7): GAGVSQSPRYKVAKRGQDVALRCDPISGHVSLFWYQQALGQGPEFLTYFQNEAQLDKSGLPSDRFFAERPEGSVSTLKIQRTQQEDSAVYLCASSLTSGASYEQYFGPGTRLTVT.

This chain links TRBV6-5 with TRBJ2-4, with TRBD1 matching over 7 bases. Germline V gene data show CDR1 as MNHEY and CDR2 as SVGAGI. The CDR3 length is 14 residues. V was pared by 5 bases and J by 8 bases, with 9 bases of the junction left unmatched. The CDR3 DNA reads as TGTGCCAGCAGTCGGGACAGAGAGTTGGACATTCAGTACTTC. Its protein is CASSRDRELDIQYF.

This chain uses TRBV28 with TRBJ1-1, with 9 bases matching TRBD1. After removal of 4 bases from V and 0 bases from J, the junction contained 6 bases not matched to a gene. Germline CDR1 MDHEN, CDR2 SYDVKM. The CDR3 totals 16 residues. The CDR3 reads CASSSPQGAMNTEAFF. The CDR3 coding sequence is TGTGCCAGCAGTTCCCCACAGGGGGCCATGAACACTGAAGCTTTCTTT.

The chain links TRBV2 to TRBJ1-1; 9 bases line up with TRBD1. Germline V gene sequence: CDR1 SNHLY, CDR2 FYNNEI. J gave up 1 base and V 7 bases, and 13 bases lay outside the gene matches. There are 17 residues in the CDR3. The DNA for the CDR3 is TGTGCCAGCACCCCGTATGGGACAGGGATTGCGAACACTGAAGCTTTCTTT. The encoded protein is CASTPYGTGIANTEAFF.

The J gene is TRBJ2-3, the V gene TRBV27, with 7 bases fitting TRBD1. V was clipped by 3 bases and J by 5 bases; unmatched bases: 5. Germline CDR1 MNHEY, CDR2 SMNVEV (reference sequence). This CDR3 comprises 14 residues. CDR3 nucleotide sequence: TGTGCCAGCAGTTTTGACAGGGTTGGAGATACGCAGTATTTT. Its protein product is CASSFDRVGDTQYF.